The 10 T cell receptor beta chains below were found in one sample sequenced in a study of cytomegalovirus exposure and HLA in healthy donors. A multiplex PCR was run with 60 Vbeta primers and 13 Jbeta primers. Data came from immunoSEQ multiplex PCR; TCRdb stores just in-frame clones and leaves some out. In the table there are under 150,000 clones, 60% to 85% of which are singletons. The sample was PBMCs. The receptors were gathered from a woman aged 25 to 39 in good health and CMV-seropositive.

This chain uses TRBV5-5 with TRBJ2-5; D is perhaps TRBD1 (5 bases). Per the germline V gene, CDR1 is SGHKS and CDR2 is YYEKEE (reference sequence). V lost 4 bases and J 5 bases, leaving 12 bases between the germline ends. The CDR3 loop spans 13 amino acids. This CDR3 is CASSQGLTETQYF. CDR3 nucleotides: TGTGCCAGCAGCCAGGGCCTGACGGAGACCCAGTACTTC.

The V and J genes are TRBV11-3 and TRBJ2-2; TRBD1 agrees at 8 bases. Unmatched junction bases numbered 0, after V lost 8 bases and J lost 1 base. The CDR3 covers 13 residues. The V gene's germline CDR1 is SGHNT and CDR2 YENEEA. This CDR3 is CASGQGNTGELFF. The CDR3 bases are TGTGCCAGCGGACAGGGGAACACCGGGGAGCTGTTTTTT.

The chain links TRBV7-8 to TRBJ1-2, with 8 bases identical to TRBD1. CDR1 is SGHVS and CDR2 is FQNEAQ in the germline V gene. The CDR3 is 15 residues long. V dropped 6 bases and J dropped 2; count of bases not matched to a gene: 8. The CDR3 coding sequence is TGTGCCAGCAGTACCGGACAGGGAGTAAACTATGGCTACACCTTC. The encoded protein is CASSTGQGVNYGYTF.

This chain links TRBV9 with TRBJ2-1; 11 bases match TRBD2. Germline CDR1 reads SGDLS; CDR2 reads YYNGEE. The J segment lost 10 bases and the V segment lost 3 bases, leaving 6 bases of the junction unmatched. CDR3 length: 14 amino acids. CDR3 sequence: CASSGSGGAWEQFF. The CDR3 DNA reads as TGTGCCAGCAGCGGTAGCGGGGGGGCCTGGGAGCAGTTCTTC.

The CDR3 DNA follows: TGTGCCAGCATGTTGGCGGGGGGCGGGGAGCTGTTTTTT. This gives the protein CASMLAGGGELFF. This chain uses TRBV21-1 with TRBJ2-2; the DNA was not used to check the table's D call, TRBD2. TRBV21-1 is a documented pseudogene. The CDR3 is 13 residues long.

The rearrangement uses TRBV5-1 and TRBJ2-2; a weak D match, TRBD1 (6 bases). The V end lost 0 bases, the J end lost 4 bases, and 10 bases lay between the germline ends. CDR1 is SGHRS, CDR2 YFSETQ, per germline. The CDR3 extends over 15 amino acids. The CDR3 loop is CASSLVQGPTGELFF. CDR3 in DNA: TGCGCCAGCAGCTTGGTACAGGGACCCACCGGGGAGCTGTTTTTT.

The chain uses TRBV10-1 and TRBJ2-5; 10 bases agree with TRBD2. Losses at the gene ends were 11 bases for V and 5 bases for J; bases not matched to a gene: 11. Germline CDR1 and CDR2: WNHNN and SYGVQD (reference sequence). The CDR3 is 14 residues long. The CDR3 bases are TGCGCCGGCCAGCGGGGGGGCCGGGGTGAGACCCAGTACTTC. Translation: CAGQRGGRGETQYF.

The V and J genes are TRBV5-1 and TRBJ1-2; 8 nucleotides align to TRBD1. The CDR3 has 15 residues. Germline CDR1 and CDR2: SGHRS and YFSETQ. V lost 0 bases and J lost 7; bases outside the gene matches: 8. DNA of the CDR3: TGCGCCAGCAGCTTGGACGGACAGGGAGGAAGTGGCTACACCTTC. Protein: CASSLDGQGGSGYTF.

This clone has just a few counts. This sequence joins TRBV7-9 and TRBJ2-7; TRBD2 agrees at 10 bases. This CDR3 is built from 14 residues. Trimming cost V 4 bases and J 3 bases; bases outside gene matches: 3. Germline lookup yields CDR1 SEHNR and CDR2 FQNEAQ (reference sequence). CDR3 region: CASSWTSGNYEQYF. DNA of the CDR3: TGTGCCAGCAGCTGGACTAGCGGAAACTACGAGCAGTACTTC.

The chain uses TRBV5-6 and TRBJ1-4; a weak D match, TRBD1 (6 bases). The CDR3 runs 15 residues. Germline assignment: CDR1 SGHDT and CDR2 YYEEEE. Trimming took 2 bases from V and 3 from J, leaving 11 bases between them. CDR3 DNA sequence: TGTGCCAGCAGCTTTGGGGGCAGGGCTAATGAAAAACTGTTTTTT. Translation: CASSFGGRANEKLFF.